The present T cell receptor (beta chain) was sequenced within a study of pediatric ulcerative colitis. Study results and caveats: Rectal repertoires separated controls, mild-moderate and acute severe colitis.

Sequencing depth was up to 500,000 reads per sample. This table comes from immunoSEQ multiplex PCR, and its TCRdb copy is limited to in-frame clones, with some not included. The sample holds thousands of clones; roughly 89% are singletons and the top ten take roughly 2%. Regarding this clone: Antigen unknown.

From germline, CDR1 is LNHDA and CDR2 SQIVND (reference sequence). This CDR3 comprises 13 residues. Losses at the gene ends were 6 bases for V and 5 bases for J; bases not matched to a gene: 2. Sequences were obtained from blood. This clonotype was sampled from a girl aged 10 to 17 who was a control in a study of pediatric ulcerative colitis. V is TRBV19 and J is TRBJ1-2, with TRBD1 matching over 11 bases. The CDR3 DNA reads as TGTGCCAGTAGGGACAGGGGGCTTTATGGCTACACCTTC. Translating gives CASRDRGLYGYTF.